The clone carrying this T cell receptor (beta chain) was seen a few times. Its antigen is unknown. This sample is part of a study of Graves' ophthalmopathy and Graves' hyperthyroidism. Study at large: The authors collected peripheral blood at initial diagnosis, before any treatment.

The trim removed 0 bases at V and 5 bases at J, leaving 6 bases unmatched. Germline CDR1 is SGHRS and CDR2 is YFSETQ. This CDR3 is 15 amino acids long. RNA transcripts yielded amplified TCR beta CDR3 regions. HTBI-primed first-round RT-PCR preceded second-round multiplex PCR. TCRdb re-analysed the multiplex PCR reads in MiXCR, keeping a single row per CDR3 protein. The data show about 660,000 distinct CDR3 sequences, with about 38% seen just once and over 2.5% held by the top ten. Overall study results and limits: The model flagged ophthalmopathy progression at roughly 71% sensitivity and 72% to 85% specificity. Most expanded clonotypes in thyroid above 0.001 frequency also showed up in blood.

Clinicians diagnosed using symptoms, serum thyroxine, TRAb, thyroid ultrasound and orbital computed tomography. The chain combines TRBV5-1 with TRBJ1-2, with 8 positions matching TRBD1. The origin of this receptor is an adult man with Graves' ophthalmopathy. What was sequenced was peripheral blood. The CDR3 nucleotides read TGCGCCAGCAGCTTGGCCAGGGGGCAAAATTATGGCTACACCTTC. Residues: CASSLARGQNYGYTF.